These T cell receptor beta chains were read from a single sample in a study of T cell changes during pregnancy in multiple sclerosis. The assay was immunoSEQ multiplex PCR, and TCRdb's table has in-frame clones only and misses some. The table has tens of thousands of clones, over 85% seen once. Sequenced here: peripheral blood, sampled after pregnancy. Receptors originate from a female donor in good health, enrolled as a control in a pregnancy study. The CDR3 runs from the conserved cysteine through the conserved F or W. D genes are given only for firm matches. Size values are once, few and many counts, or a class for expanded clones, and some rows have none.

J: TRBJ2-5
V: TRBV27
size: once
D: TRBD2
length: 18
CDR3: CASSGTSGRSPLQETQYF
DNA: TGTGCCAGCAGTGGGACTAGCGGGAGGTCTCCTCTCCAAGAGACCCAGTACTTC

J: TRBJ2-3
V: TRBV4-1
size: .
D: TRBD1
length: 16
CDR3: CASSYTTGGSSDTQYF
DNA: TGCGCCAGCAGCTACACGACAGGGGGCTCATCAGATACGCAGTATTTT

J: TRBJ1-4
V: TRBV6-6
size: .
D: .
length: 13
CDR3: CASSYREREKLFF
DNA: TGTGCCAGCAGTTACAGGGAGAGGGAAAAACTGTTTTTT

J: TRBJ2-7
V: TRBV9
size: .
D: .
length: 14
CDR3: CASRRGTGSGEQYF
DNA: TGTGCCAGCAGGAGAGGAACGGGATCGGGCGAGCAGTACTTC

J: TRBJ2-7
V: TRBV6-1
size: .
D: .
length: 12
CDR3: CATLSPSGEQYF
DNA: TGTGCCACACTGTCACCTTCAGGAGAGCAGTACTTC

J: TRBJ1-2
V: TRBV9
size: .
D: .
length: 17
CDR3: CASSSRPSRQAYSGYTF
DNA: TGTGCCAGCAGCTCCCGCCCCTCACGACAGGCGTATAGTGGCTACACCTTC

J: TRBJ2-7
V: TRBV5-4
size: .
D: .
length: 12
CDR3: CASKGVNYEQYF
DNA: TGTGCCAGCAAAGGAGTTAACTACGAGCAGTACTTC

J: TRBJ2-7
V: TRBV5-1
size: .
D: TRBD1
length: 15
CDR3: CASSSGQGAYDEQYF
DNA: TGCGCCAGCAGCTCGGGACAGGGGGCGTATGACGAGCAGTACTTC

J: TRBJ2-5
V: TRBV6-1
size: .
D: .
length: 15
CDR3: CASSDERNWRETQYF
DNA: TGTGCCAGCAGTGACGAGAGGAACTGGAGAGAGACCCAGTACTTC

J: TRBJ2-3
V: TRBV5-1
size: .
D: .
length: 14
CDR3: CASSLPQSTDTQYF
DNA: TGCGCCAGCAGCTTGCCTCAGAGCACAGATACGCAGTATTTT

J: TRBJ2-3
V: TRBV27
size: .
D: .
length: 15
CDR3: CASSLRADSTDTQYF
DNA: TGTGCCAGCAGTTTGAGAGCGGATAGCACAGATACGCAGTATTTT

J: TRBJ1-4
V: TRBV29-1
size: .
D: .
length: 14
CDR3: CSVESDSRHEKLFF
DNA: TGCAGCGTTGAATCAGACAGCCGGCACGAAAAACTGTTTTTT

J: TRBJ1-5
V: TRBV6-1
size: once
D: .
length: 15
CDR3: CASSSSGISNQPQHF
DNA: TGTGCCAGCAGTAGTTCGGGAATTAGCAATCAGCCCCAGCATTTT

J: TRBJ2-7
V: TRBV6-5
size: .
D: TRBD1
length: 15
CDR3: CASSYSDRSHYEQYF
DNA: TGTGCCAGCAGTTACTCGGACAGGAGCCACTACGAGCAGTACTTC

J: TRBJ2-3
V: TRBV4-2
size: .
D: TRBD2
length: 17
CDR3: CASSPAATSEYTDTQYF
DNA: TGTGCCAGCAGCCCCGCGGCGACTAGCGAGTACACAGATACGCAGTATTTT